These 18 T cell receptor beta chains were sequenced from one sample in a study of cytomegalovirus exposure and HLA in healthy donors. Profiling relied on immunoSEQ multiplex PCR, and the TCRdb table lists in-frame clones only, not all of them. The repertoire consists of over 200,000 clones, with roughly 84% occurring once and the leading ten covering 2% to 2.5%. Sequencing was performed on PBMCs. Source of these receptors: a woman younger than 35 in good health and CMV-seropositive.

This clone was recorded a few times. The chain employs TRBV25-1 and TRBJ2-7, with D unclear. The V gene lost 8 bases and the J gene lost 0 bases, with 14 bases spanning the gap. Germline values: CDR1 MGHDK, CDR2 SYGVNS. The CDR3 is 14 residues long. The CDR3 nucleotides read TGTGCCAGCCTCGAGAGTTCGGGCTCCTACGAGCAGTACTTC. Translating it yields CASLESSGSYEQYF.

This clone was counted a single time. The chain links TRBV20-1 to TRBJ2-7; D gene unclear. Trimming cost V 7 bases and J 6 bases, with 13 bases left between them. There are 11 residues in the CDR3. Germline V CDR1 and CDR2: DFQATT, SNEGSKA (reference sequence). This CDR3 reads CSVVGVFEQYF. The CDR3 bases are TGCAGTGTAGTTGGAGTGTTCGAGCAGTACTTC.

The CDR3 here is CASSPGTGVYEQYF. In nucleotides, the CDR3 is TGCGCCAGCAGCCCCGGGACAGGGGTCTACGAGCAGTACTTC. The genes are TRBV5-1 and TRBJ2-7; TRBD1 agrees at 10 bases. Germline V CDR1 and CDR2: SGHRS, YFSETQ. The CDR3 extends over 14 amino acids. J was trimmed by 3 bases and V by 4 bases; bases with no gene match: 4.

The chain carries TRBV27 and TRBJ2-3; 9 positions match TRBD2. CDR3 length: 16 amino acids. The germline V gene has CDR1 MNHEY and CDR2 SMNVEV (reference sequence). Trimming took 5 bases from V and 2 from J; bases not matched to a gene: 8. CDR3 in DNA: TGTGCCAGCAGTCTAACTAGCGGGTCCCTCACAGATACGCAGTATTTT. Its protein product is CASSLTSGSLTDTQYF.

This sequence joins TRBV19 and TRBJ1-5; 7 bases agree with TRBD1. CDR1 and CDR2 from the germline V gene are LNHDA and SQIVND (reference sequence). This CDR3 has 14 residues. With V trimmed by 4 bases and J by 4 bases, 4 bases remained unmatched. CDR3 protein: CASSTDRVNQPQHF. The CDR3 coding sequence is TGTGCCAGTAGTACAGACAGGGTTAATCAGCCCCAGCATTTT.

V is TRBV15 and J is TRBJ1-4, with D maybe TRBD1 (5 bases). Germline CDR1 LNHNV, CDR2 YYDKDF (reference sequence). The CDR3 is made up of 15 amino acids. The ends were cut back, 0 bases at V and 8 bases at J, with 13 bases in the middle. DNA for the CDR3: TGTGCCACCAGCAGAGAGGGGATCAGGGCGGAAAAACTGTTTTTT. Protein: CATSREGIRAEKLFF. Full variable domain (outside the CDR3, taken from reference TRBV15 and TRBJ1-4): DAMVIQNPRYQVTQFGKPVTLSCSQTLNHNVMYWYQQKSSQAPKLLFHYYDKDFNNEADTPDNFQSRRPNTSFCFLDIRSPGLGDTAMYLCATSREGIRAEKLFFGSGTQLSVL.

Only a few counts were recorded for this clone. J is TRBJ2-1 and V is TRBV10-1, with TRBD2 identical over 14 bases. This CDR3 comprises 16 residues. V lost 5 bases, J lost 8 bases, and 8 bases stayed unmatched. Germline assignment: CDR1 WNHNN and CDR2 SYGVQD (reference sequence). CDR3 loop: CASSRGLAGGIDEQFF. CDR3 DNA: TGCGCCAGCAGTCGCGGACTAGCGGGAGGAATAGATGAGCAGTTCTTC.

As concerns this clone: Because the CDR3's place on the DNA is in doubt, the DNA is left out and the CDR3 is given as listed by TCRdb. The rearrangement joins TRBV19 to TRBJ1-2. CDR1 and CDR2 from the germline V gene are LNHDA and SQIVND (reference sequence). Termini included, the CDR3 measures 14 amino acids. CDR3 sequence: CASTSGGRYSGYTF.

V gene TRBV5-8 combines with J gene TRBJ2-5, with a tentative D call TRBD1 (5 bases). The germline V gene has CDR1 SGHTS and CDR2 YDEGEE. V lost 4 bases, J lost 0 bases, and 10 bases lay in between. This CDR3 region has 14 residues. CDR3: CASSERTYQETQYF. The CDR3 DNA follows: TGTGCCAGCAGCGAACGGACATACCAAGAGACCCAGTACTTC. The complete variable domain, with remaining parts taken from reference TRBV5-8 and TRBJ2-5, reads EAGVTQSPTHLIKTRGQQATLRCSPISGHTSVYWYQQALGLGLQFLLWYDEGEERNRGNFPPRFSGRQFPNYSSELNVNALELEDSALYLCASSERTYQETQYFGPGTRLLVL.

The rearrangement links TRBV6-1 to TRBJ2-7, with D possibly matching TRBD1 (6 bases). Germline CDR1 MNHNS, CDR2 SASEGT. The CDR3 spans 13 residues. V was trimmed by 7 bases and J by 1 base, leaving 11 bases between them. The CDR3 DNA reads TGTGCCAGCAATGTAGGGACATCCTACGAGCAGTACTTC. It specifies CASNVGTSYEQYF.

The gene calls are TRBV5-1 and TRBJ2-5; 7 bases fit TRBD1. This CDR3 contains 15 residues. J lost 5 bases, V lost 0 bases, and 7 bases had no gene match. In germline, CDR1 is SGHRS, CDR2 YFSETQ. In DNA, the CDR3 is TGCGCCAGCAGCTTGGCCCCTACAGGGGAGGAGACCCAGTACTTC. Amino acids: CASSLAPTGEETQYF. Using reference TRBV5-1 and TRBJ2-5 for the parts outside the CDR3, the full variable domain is KAGVTQTPRYLIKTRGQQVTLSCSPISGHRSVSWYQQTPGQGLQFLFEYFSETQRNKGNFPGRFSGRQFSNSRSEMNVSTLELGDSALYLCASSLAPTGEETQYFGPGTRLLVL.

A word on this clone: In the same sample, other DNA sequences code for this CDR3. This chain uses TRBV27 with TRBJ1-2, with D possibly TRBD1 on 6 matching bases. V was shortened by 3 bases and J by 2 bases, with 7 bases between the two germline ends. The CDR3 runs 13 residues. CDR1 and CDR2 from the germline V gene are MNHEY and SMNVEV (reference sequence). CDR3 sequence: CASSFQGNYGYTF. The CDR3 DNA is TGTGCCAGCAGTTTTCAGGGGAACTATGGCTACACCTTC.

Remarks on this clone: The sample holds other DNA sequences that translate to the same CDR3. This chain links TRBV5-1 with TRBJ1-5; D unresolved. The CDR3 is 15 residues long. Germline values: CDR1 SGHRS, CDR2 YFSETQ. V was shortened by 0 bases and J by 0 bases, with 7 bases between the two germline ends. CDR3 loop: CASSLDGYSNQPQHF. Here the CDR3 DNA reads TGCGCCAGCAGCTTGGACGGGTATAGCAATCAGCCCCAGCATTTT.

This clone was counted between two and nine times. The CDR3 DNA is TGCAGCGTTCCAACACTACGGACAGGGAGCGGTGGCTACACCTTC. This encodes CSVPTLRTGSGGYTF. V and J are TRBV29-1 and TRBJ1-2, with 8 bases that match TRBD1. V trimming: 5 bases; J trimming: 7 bases; junction bases outside the gene matches: 15. This CDR3 has 15 residues. Germline V gene lookup returns CDR1 SQVTM and CDR2 ANQGSEA.

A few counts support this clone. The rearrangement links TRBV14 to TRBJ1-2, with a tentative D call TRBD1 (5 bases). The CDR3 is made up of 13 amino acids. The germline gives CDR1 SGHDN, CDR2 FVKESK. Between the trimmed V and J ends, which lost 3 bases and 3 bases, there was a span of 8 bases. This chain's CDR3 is CASSHGHYYGYTF. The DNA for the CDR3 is TGTGCCAGCAGCCACGGACATTACTATGGCTACACCTTC.

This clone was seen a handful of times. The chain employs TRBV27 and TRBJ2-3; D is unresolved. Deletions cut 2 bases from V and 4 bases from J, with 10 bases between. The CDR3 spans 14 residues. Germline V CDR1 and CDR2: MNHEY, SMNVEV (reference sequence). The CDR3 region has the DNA TGTGCCAGCAGTTTAACCCGCAGCGCAGATACGCAGTATTTT. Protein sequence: CASSLTRSADTQYF.

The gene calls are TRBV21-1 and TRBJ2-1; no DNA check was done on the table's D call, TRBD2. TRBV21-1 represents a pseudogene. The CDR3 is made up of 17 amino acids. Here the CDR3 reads CASSKASGKSSYNEQFF. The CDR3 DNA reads TGTGCCAGCAGCAAGGCTAGCGGGAAGAGCTCCTACAATGAGCAGTTCTTC.

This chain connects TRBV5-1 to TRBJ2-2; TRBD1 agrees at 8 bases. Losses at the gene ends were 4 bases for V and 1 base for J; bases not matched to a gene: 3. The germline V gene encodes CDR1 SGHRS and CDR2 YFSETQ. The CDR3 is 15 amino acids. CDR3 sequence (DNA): TGCGCCAGCAGCCCCGACAGGGGGAACACCGGGGAGCTGTTTTTT. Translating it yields CASSPDRGNTGELFF. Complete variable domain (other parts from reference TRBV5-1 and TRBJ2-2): KAGVTQTPRYLIKTRGQQVTLSCSPISGHRSVSWYQQTPGQGLQFLFEYFSETQRNKGNFPGRFSGRQFSNSRSEMNVSTLELGDSALYLCASSPDRGNTGELFFGEGSRLTVL.